This T cell receptor beta chain came from a study of Graves' ophthalmopathy and Graves' hyperthyroidism. Regarding the study as a whole: Blood also harbored most expanded thyroid clonotypes above 0.001 frequency.

From RNA, the CDR3 regions of TCR beta chains were amplified and sequenced. HTBI primers were used in a first-round RT-PCR, which preceded a second-round multiplex PCR. MiXCR was run by TCRdb on the multiplex PCR reads, yielding one entry per CDR3 protein. The sample shows 500,000 to 600,000 distinct CDR3 sequences, under 45% of them seen only once. This clonotype was seen many times. The antigen is not known. Looked up from germline, CDR1 is MNHEY and CDR2 is SVGAGI. CDR3 length: 13 amino acids. With 2 bases removed from V and 6 bases from J, the gap between germline ends came to 8 bases. Orbital computed tomography, thyroid ultrasound, TRAb, serum thyroxine and clinical symptoms formed the basis of diagnosis.

The V and J genes are TRBV6-5 and TRBJ1-5, with D unclear. This sequence was found in an adult man with Graves' hyperthyroidism. Material for sequencing was peripheral blood or thyroid tissue (not recorded which). The CDR3 loop is CASSYTASQPQHF. Written as DNA, the CDR3 is TGTGCCAGCAGTTACACCGCGAGTCAGCCCCAGCATTTT.